The entry below gives a single TCR beta chain sequence along with its context. The authors' processing: The authors estimated nucleated cell counts from reference gene primer amplification. TCRdb's table, derived via immunoSEQ multiplex PCR, lists solely in-frame clones and lacks some. V, J and clone size were drawn from that table, and D and trimming were deduced from the DNA. The profile shows around 370,000 clones, 85% to 90% of them singletons. Trimming left V 4 bases short and J 2 bases short, with 6 bases between. The CDR3 consists of 13 residues. The sample originates from a study of blood T cell repertoires in COVID-19. About the research overall: The samples span acute and convalescent COVID-19 from the United States, Italy and Spain. T cells, B-cell-depleted T cells, or PBMCs supplied cDNA or gDNA.

The origin of this receptor is a man younger than 35 with active or convalescent COVID-19. Sequenced material: peripheral blood. The chain uses TRBV12-3 or TRBV12-4 and TRBJ1-3; no clear D. The CDR3 here is CASSYGAGNTIYF. The CDR3 DNA reads TGTGCCAGCAGTTACGGGGCTGGAAACACCATATATTTT.